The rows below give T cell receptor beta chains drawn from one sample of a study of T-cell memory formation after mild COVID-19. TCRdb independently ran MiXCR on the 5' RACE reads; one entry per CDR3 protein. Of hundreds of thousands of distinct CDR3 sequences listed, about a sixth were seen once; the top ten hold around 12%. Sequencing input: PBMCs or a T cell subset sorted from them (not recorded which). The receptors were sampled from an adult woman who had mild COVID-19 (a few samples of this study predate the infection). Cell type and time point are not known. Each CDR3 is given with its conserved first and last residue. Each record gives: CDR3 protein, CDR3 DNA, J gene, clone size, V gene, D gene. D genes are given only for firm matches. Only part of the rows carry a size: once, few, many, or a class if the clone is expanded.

CASSRTSAHEQYF | TGTGCCAGTAGCCGGACTAGCGCCCACGAGCAGTACTTC | TRBJ2-7 | NA | TRBV19 | TRBD2
CASSLVPSENTGELFF | TGTGCCAGCAGCTTGGTACCTAGCGAGAACACCGGGGAGCTGTTTTTT | TRBJ2-2 | NA | TRBV5-4 | NA
CASSQELGRHYGYTF | TGTGCCAGCAGCCAAGAACTCGGACGGCACTATGGCTACACCTTC | TRBJ1-2 | NA | TRBV14 | NA
CASSEKYNNEQFF | TGTGCCAGCAGCGAGAAATATAACAATGAGCAGTTCTTC | TRBJ2-1 | few | TRBV7-3 | NA
CASSMLWADEAFF | TGTGCCAGTAGTATGTTATGGGCCGATGAAGCTTTCTTT | TRBJ1-1 | NA | TRBV19 | NA
CASSLLSGGWRTDTQYF | TGTGCCAGCAGCCTTCTTAGCGGGGGGTGGAGGACAGATACGCAGTATTTT | TRBJ2-3 | NA | TRBV5-6 | TRBD2
CASSLSSATGELFF | TGCGCCAGCAGCTTGAGTTCAGCCACCGGGGAGCTGTTTTTT | TRBJ2-2 | many | TRBV5-1 | NA
CASRLGTLDNEQFF | TGTGCCAGCAGACTCGGGACTTTGGACAATGAGCAGTTCTTC | TRBJ2-1 | few | TRBV6-5 | NA
CASSLKPRQGEGHTEAFF | TGTGCCAGCAGCTTAAAACCCCGACAGGGAGAAGGTCACACTGAAGCTTTCTTT | TRBJ1-1 | NA | TRBV7-3 | TRBD1
CASSSTPTVGEQYF | TGTGCCAGCAGCTCCACCCCGACAGTGGGCGAGCAGTACTTC | TRBJ2-7 | many | TRBV7-6 | NA
CASSQVPGRGQPQHF | TGTGCCAGCAGCCAAGTTCCGGGCAGGGGTCAGCCCCAGCATTTT | TRBJ1-5 | many | TRBV3-1 | NA
CASRRLQDTQYF | TGTGCCAGCAGGCGCCTTCAAGATACGCAGTATTTT | TRBJ2-3 | few | TRBV12-3/TRBV12-4 | NA